This TCR beta chain is drawn from a study of early T cells in non-severe SARS-CoV-2 infection. Study details: Sequencing targeted bulk RNA from unsorted whole blood, leaving chains unpaired.

Attachment of unique molecular identifiers to individual cDNA molecules was performed. TCRdb reprocessed the 5' RACE reads with MiXCR, giving one entry per CDR3 protein. The sample has roughly 34,000 distinct CDR3 sequences; 4% to 5% are singletons. This clonotype was recorded at least ten times. What it binds is not known. General study results and limits: There was a bias toward anti-spike CD8 responses in VDJdb matching, which missed private and CD4 specificities.

From germline, CDR1 is WSHSY and CDR2 SAAADI. The length of the CDR3 is 15 residues. V lost 0 bases and J lost 5, with 11 bases in between. This sequence originates from an adult who was a healthcare worker with PCR-confirmed SARS-CoV-2 infection or an uninfected control (not recorded which). The J gene is TRBJ1-5, the V gene TRBV10-2; unclear D gene. The sample consisted of whole blood. The CDR3 sequence: CASSESLWSDQPQHF. In DNA form, the CDR3 reads TGCGCCAGCAGTGAGTCTTTGTGGTCGGATCAGCCCCAGCATTTT.